The 16 T cell receptor beta chains below come from one sample, sequenced in a study of blood T cell repertoires in COVID-19. Libraries were prepared by immunoSEQ multiplex PCR; TCRdb keeps only in-frame clonotypes and omits some of them. The sample holds 180,000 or so clones, around 86% seen once. Sequencing was done on a sample of peripheral blood. These receptors came from a young man with acute or convalescent COVID-19.

J is TRBJ1-2 and V is TRBV1. TRBV1 is recorded as a pseudogene. CDR3 size: 19 residues. Here the CDR3 reads CTSSQDQLERSERYYGYTF. DNA for the CDR3: TGCACCAGCAGCCAAGATCAGTTGGAAAGGTCGGAGCGATACTATGGCTACACCTTC.

The chain couples TRBV7-8 to TRBJ1-2; the D is unclear. Trimming stripped 1 base from V and 4 bases from J, with 7 bases between. The CDR3 extends over 13 amino acids. Germline V gene data show CDR1 as SGHVS and CDR2 as FQNEAQ. In DNA, the CDR3 is TGTGCCAGCAGCTTAGGGGAGCGCTATGGCTACACCTTC. Encoded protein: CASSLGERYGYTF.

This chain uses TRBV6-6 with TRBJ1-5, with D uncertain. The V end was cut by 1 base, the J end by 0 bases, with 10 bases between. The V gene's germline CDR1 is MNHNY and CDR2 SVGAGI (reference sequence). CDR3 size: 16 residues. CDR3 in amino acids: CASSYWNRNSNQPQHF. DNA for the CDR3: TGTGCCAGCAGTTACTGGAACAGAAATAGCAATCAGCCCCAGCATTTT.

The V call is TRBV29-1, the J call TRBJ1-2; TRBD1 might be the D (5 bases). This CDR3 has 15 residues. Germline V gene data show CDR1 as SQVTM and CDR2 as ANQGSEA. Trimming shortened V by 6 bases and J by 8 bases, and 25 bases separated the two germline ends. CDR3 sequence reads: CSVPMAGEGSGGYTF. DNA for the CDR3: TGCAGCGTCCCAATGGCGGGGGAGGGCTCGGGCGGCTACACCTTC.

V is TRBV5-1 and J is TRBJ1-1; 7 bases map to TRBD1. CDR1 and CDR2 (germline): SGHRS, YFSETQ. The CDR3 is 13 residues long. With 7 bases clipped from V and 1 base from J, the junction kept 4 bases outside the gene matches. This CDR3 reads CASGTAENTEAFF. Here the CDR3 DNA reads TGCGCCAGCGGGACAGCCGAGAACACTGAAGCTTTCTTT.

V gene TRBV5-1 combines with J gene TRBJ2-3, with TRBD1 matching 8 bases. J was trimmed by 6 bases and V by 4 bases; bases with no gene match: 10. The CDR3 sequence is 15 residues long. Germline assignment: CDR1 SGHRS and CDR2 YFSETQ. The CDR3 here is CASSERTGSQDTQYF. As DNA, the CDR3 is TGCGCCAGCAGCGAGAGGACAGGGAGCCAGGATACGCAGTATTTT.

V usage is TRBV30 and J usage is TRBJ1-1, with TRBD1 matching over 8 bases. With V trimmed by 1 base and J by 4 bases, 2 bases remained unmatched. Germline CDR1 is GTSNPN and CDR2 is SVGIG (reference sequence). CDR3 size: 13 residues. This CDR3 reads CAWSGGTGTEAFF. CDR3 nucleotide sequence: TGTGCCTGGAGTGGGGGGACAGGCACTGAAGCTTTCTTT.

The sample holds a few counts of this clone. The chain carries TRBV19 and TRBJ1-6; 9 bases line up with TRBD1. Trimming removed 5 bases from V and 5 bases from J; junction bases left unmatched: 4. Germline CDR1 reads LNHDA; CDR2 reads SQIVND (reference sequence). The CDR3 contains 15 residues. The CDR3 spells CASSQGQGHNSPLHF. The CDR3 DNA reads TGTGCCAGTAGTCAGGGACAGGGACATAATTCACCCCTCCACTTT.

V usage is TRBV5-4 and J usage is TRBJ2-5; 8 nucleotides agree with TRBD2. Germline CDR1 and CDR2: SGHNT and YYREEE (reference sequence). The V segment lost 6 bases and the J segment 5 bases; nucleotides outside the gene matches: 15. CDR3 size: 16 residues. The chain's CDR3 is CASTTGIGAGAETQYF. The CDR3 region has the DNA TGTGCCAGCACCACAGGGATTGGAGCGGGGGCGGAGACCCAGTACTTC.

V gene TRBV5-1 combines with J gene TRBJ1-1; D ambiguous. Germline values: CDR1 SGHRS, CDR2 YFSETQ. CDR3 size: 13 residues. Trimming removed 2 bases at V and 4 bases at J, with 9 bases between. CDR3 nucleotides: TGCGCCAGCAGCTTCCCGGGAGGCACTGAAGCTTTCTTT. Amino acids: CASSFPGGTEAFF.

The V gene is TRBV2, the J gene TRBJ1-6; 10 nucleotides align to TRBD1. V gave up 8 bases and J gave up 6 bases; unmatched junction bases: 7. This CDR3 has 15 amino acids. In germline, CDR1 is SNHLY, CDR2 FYNNEI. Here the CDR3 reads CASSTGGRSNSPLHF. DNA of the CDR3: TGTGCCAGCTCGACAGGGGGCCGAAGTAATTCACCCCTCCACTTT.

V usage is TRBV5-1 and J usage is TRBJ2-3, with TRBD2 identical over 15 bases. Unmatched junction bases numbered 5, after V lost 3 bases and J lost 9 bases. The CDR3 is 15 amino acids. The germline V gene has CDR1 SGHRS and CDR2 YFSETQ. The CDR3 DNA follows: TGCGCCAGCAGCTCAGGGACTAGCGGGGGGTCGACGCAGTATTTT. Amino acids: CASSSGTSGGSTQYF.

This sequence joins TRBV7-8 and TRBJ2-1; a possible D gene is TRBD1 (5 bases). With 4 bases removed from V and 0 bases from J, the gap between germline ends came to 10 bases. CDR3 size: 15 residues. Germline V gene data show CDR1 as SGHVS and CDR2 as FQNEAQ. CDR3 sequence: CASSSTASSYNEQFF. The CDR3 region has the DNA TGTGCCAGCAGCTCGACAGCGAGCTCCTACAATGAGCAGTTCTTC.

This chain uses TRBV11-2 with TRBJ2-3; 8 nucleotides align to TRBD1. This CDR3 region has 17 residues. The V gene's germline CDR1 is SGHAT and CDR2 FQNNGV. V lost 1 base and J lost 2; bases outside the gene matches: 8. The CDR3 loop reads CASSLGFPGQVTDTQYF. The DNA of the CDR3 is TGTGCCAGCAGCTTAGGCTTTCCGGGACAGGTCACAGATACGCAGTATTTT.

This clone was counted once. The chain is built from TRBV21-1 and TRBJ2-3; the listed D gene, TRBD2, was not tested against the DNA. TRBV21-1 is an annotated pseudogene. CDR3 length equals 16 residues. The CDR3 DNA reads TGTGCCAGCAGCAGCGAGACTAGCGAATACACAGATACGCAGTATTTT. Its translation is CASSSETSEYTDTQYF.

V gene TRBV25-1 combines with J gene TRBJ1-3, with D perhaps matching TRBD1 (5 bases). The CDR3 covers 17 residues. Trimming took 0 bases from V and 4 from J, leaving 16 bases between them. Germline CDR1 reads MGHDK; CDR2 reads SYGVNS. CDR3 loop: CASSEYQGHVSGNTIYF. CDR3 sequence (DNA): TGTGCCAGCAGTGAATATCAAGGACACGTATCGGGAAACACCATATATTTT.